The TCR beta chain described here comes from a study of cytomegalovirus exposure and HLA in healthy donors. Study-wide background: Researchers found that approximately 80% of a few hundred genotyped donors fell within the Caucasian-associated ancestry cluster.

Researchers ran the PCR with 60 Vbeta and 13 Jbeta primers. This table comes from immunoSEQ multiplex PCR, and its TCRdb copy is limited to in-frame clones, with some not included. This repertoire shows about 170,000 clones, around 75% found once; its top ten account for roughly 3%. Broader study findings: Later on, analysis showed that most CMV-associated TCR beta chains appeared to be HLA-restricted. Cytomegalovirus status, reportedly, was diagnosed with high specificity and sensitivity by the classifier. Common viral pathogens (according to a later analysis) appeared linked to several of the most significant clusters.

V lost 5 bases and J 4 bases, leaving 9 bases between the germline ends. This CDR3 comprises 13 residues. Germline V CDR1 and CDR2: SGHTA, FQGTGA. This clone turned up a few times. Its antigen remains unidentified. The chain combines TRBV7-3 with TRBJ2-1, with a possible D match to TRBD2 (6 bases). The sequence came from a woman aged 45-60 years in good health and CMV-seropositive. Sequencing used PBMCs. The CDR3, as DNA: TGTGCCAGCAGCCCGGACTATTACAATGAGCAGTTCTTC. It yields the protein CASSPDYYNEQFF.